These T cell receptor beta chains were read from a single sample in a study of T-cell reconstitution after alpha-beta-depleted transplantation in children. TCRdb analysed the PCR reads with MiXCR anew, one entry per CDR3 protein. The sample yields about 350,000 distinct CDR3 sequences, 10% to 15% seen once. The source material was PBMCs, sampled from the stem cell graft. These receptors were taken from a human donor who donated a stem cell graft to a child with Fanconi anemia. The CDR3 runs from the conserved cysteine through the conserved F or W.

TRBJ2-3 TRBV5-1 CASSLDGGSTDTQYF
TRBJ2-4 TRBV5-6 CASGPGEDKNIQYF
TRBJ1-2 TRBV20-1 CSAREARNYGYTF
TRBJ1-2 TRBV9 CASSPKTDSRYGYTF
TRBJ2-1 TRBV12-3/TRBV12-4 CASSQDSSYNEQFF
TRBJ1-2 TRBV29-1 CSVESVKGVGGYTF
TRBJ2-1 TRBV20-1 CSAFRAVDNEQFF
TRBJ1-3 TRBV3-1 CASSQAHSGNTIYF
TRBJ2-5 TRBV5-1 CASNTGQGETQYF
TRBJ2-1 TRBV13 CASSLLAGVSSNEQFF
TRBJ2-3 TRBV12-3/TRBV12-4 CASSLVGQVDTQYF
TRBJ2-1 TRBV19 CASSIDSGSYNEQFF
TRBJ1-1 TRBV20-1 CSVKEGTGPTEAFF
TRBJ1-2 TRBV6-2/TRBV6-3 CASKQGTNYGYTF
TRBJ1-3 TRBV6-5 CASSPDNAGNTIYF
TRBJ2-3 TRBV24-1 CATSAWGDTQYF
TRBJ2-3 TRBV12-3/TRBV12-4 CASSMRGDTQYF
TRBJ2-1 TRBV20-1 CSARVGDNEQFF
TRBJ2-5 TRBV7-8 CASSLELEGGPQETQYF
TRBJ1-1 TRBV6-2/TRBV6-3 CASRSNAGKDMNTEAFF
TRBJ2-2 TRBV9 CASSVGVPGELFF
TRBJ2-3 TRBV5-1 CASSAGTGGHTQYF
TRBJ2-7 TRBV29-1 CSVEDRSSYEQYF
TRBJ2-3 TRBV3-1 CASSLQGLREDTQYF
TRBJ2-3 TRBV5-1 CASSMGSEDTQYF
TRBJ2-3 TRBV9 CASSLRTEDTQYF
TRBJ2-4 TRBV29-1 CSVARGQGGLAKNIQYF
TRBJ1-1 TRBV12-3/TRBV12-4 CASSYENTEAFF
TRBJ1-2 TRBV6-2/TRBV6-3 CASSTPGKDGGYTF
TRBJ2-7 TRBV28 CASSPSHGDSLYEQYF
TRBJ1-2 TRBV25-1 CASSEPGALNYGYTF
TRBJ2-3 TRBV5-1 CASSRLAGGFSSTDTQYF
TRBJ2-3 TRBV6-1 CASSEPRLGADTQYF
TRBJ1-2 TRBV6-5 CASSYLGPGDGYTF
TRBJ2-1 TRBV11-3 CASSLKQGYGEQFF
TRBJ2-1 TRBV30 CAWTWRLEQFF
TRBJ2-7 TRBV6-2/TRBV6-3 CASSSGSEQYF
TRBJ1-1 TRBV28 CASSGTVEMNTEAFF
TRBJ1-1 TRBV11-2 CASSLAGGLYTEAFF
TRBJ1-4 TRBV11-2 CASSLDPVGAEKLFF
TRBJ2-1 TRBV4-3 CASSQDGSYSEQFF
TRBJ1-5 TRBV20-1 CSARPGGQNQPQHF
TRBJ2-3 TRBV5-1 CASAQGGHSTDTQYF
TRBJ2-2 TRBV7-9 CASSPRSSATATGELFF
TRBJ2-2 TRBV5-6 CATSDGTGELFF
TRBJ2-1 TRBV5-1 CASSFGTGGLEQFF
TRBJ1-6 TRBV20-1 CSAAGGGWSYNSPLHF
TRBJ2-2 TRBV10-3 CAISESRVPVGGELFF
TRBJ2-1 TRBV29-1 CSGQGEGQFF
TRBJ2-3 TRBV20-1 CSARAYPRQGSTDTQYF
TRBJ1-5 TRBV6-5 CASSYRQDNQPQHF